Below, one TCR beta chain is given with its context. Its specificity is not known. The entry originates in a study of cytomegalovirus exposure and HLA in healthy donors. Background on the study: From donors who were HLA-typed, an early data release held around 80 million unique TCRs.

V was shortened by 2 bases and J by 0 bases, with 8 bases between the two germline ends. The germline V gene has CDR1 MNHEY and CDR2 SMNVEV (reference sequence). The CDR3 spans 14 residues. The PCR ran on 60 Vbeta and 13 Jbeta primers. Repertoires were generated with immunoSEQ multiplex PCR, while TCRdb's copy carries only in-frame clones and drops some. This sample has around 140,000 clones, with roughly four fifths found just once. Regarding the study as a whole: The authors enumerated roughly 180 TCR beta chains as linked to cytomegalovirus. A missense DCLRE1C variant was associated with V- and J-gene trimming of TCR beta chains in a later analysis, and an independent cohort replicated the association. Previous analysis showed most TCR beta V segments were productive about 90% or about 30% of the time.

Sequencing was carried out using PBMCs. The chain uses TRBV27 and TRBJ2-7; maybe TRBD1 (5 bases). The sequence was obtained from a woman in her forties or fifties in good health and CMV-seropositive. The CDR3 loop is CASSLDSYSYEQYF. CDR3 DNA: TGTGCCAGCAGTTTAGACAGTTACTCCTACGAGCAGTACTTC.